This TCR beta chain was recovered during a study of cytomegalovirus exposure and HLA in healthy donors. V was pared by 4 bases and J by 4 bases, with 17 bases between. Per the germline V gene, CDR1 is SEHNR and CDR2 is FQNEAQ (reference sequence). This CDR3 comprises 16 residues. A multiplex PCR was run with 60 Vbeta primers and 13 Jbeta primers. Clones were read by immunoSEQ multiplex PCR, and TCRdb kept only the in-frame ones, dropping some. This table has around 96,000 clones, approximately 72% appearing once. This TCR was recovered from a man in his thirties or forties in good health and CMV-seropositive. The material sequenced was PBMCs. The chain carries TRBV7-9 and TRBJ2-1, with D unclear. This chain's CDR3 is CASSSLGPPRYNEQFF. CDR3 coding DNA: TGTGCCAGCAGCTCGCTGGGTCCCCCCAGGTACAATGAGCAGTTCTTC.